Below are 9 T cell receptor beta chains sequenced from a single sample in a study of cytomegalovirus exposure and HLA in healthy donors. Primers included in the PCR were 60 Vbeta and 13 Jbeta primers. Generated by immunoSEQ multiplex PCR, the TCRdb table keeps only in-frame clones and is missing some. The table records under 200,000 clones, around 81% of them present only once. Sequencing used PBMCs. The receptors stem from a young woman in good health and CMV-seropositive.

The CDR3 nucleotides read TGTGCCTGGAGTCGAACTGGCGGGAAGGGTCAGCCCCAGCATTTT. Translation: CAWSRTGGKGQPQHF. The chain combines TRBV30 with TRBJ1-5; no reliable D call. Germline CDR1 GTSNPN, CDR2 SVGIG (reference sequence). The CDR3 consists of 15 residues. With 2 bases removed from V and 6 bases from J, the gap between germline ends came to 17 bases.

There are a few counts of this clone. The chain uses TRBV11-3 and TRBJ1-2; D is undetermined. CDR1 and CDR2 from the germline V gene are SGHNT and YENEEA. Trimming shortened V by 3 bases and J by 8 bases, and 13 bases separated the two germline ends. The CDR3 runs 13 residues. The CDR3 sequence is CASSFVREGGYTF. CDR3 coding DNA: TGTGCCAGCAGCTTTGTACGGGAAGGGGGCTACACCTTC.

The chain carries TRBV29-1 and TRBJ1-2, with 10 nucleotides matching TRBD1. The CDR3 consists of 13 residues. Germline CDR1 SQVTM, CDR2 ANQGSEA. The CDR3 DNA is TGCAGGGGACAGGGGCGAGGGGTTTATGGCTACACCTTC. Its protein product is CRGQGRGVYGYTF.

V and J are TRBV6-1 and TRBJ1-2, with D maybe TRBD1 (6 bases). V lost 5 bases and J 11 bases, leaving 21 bases between the germline ends. CDR3 length: 14 amino acids. Germline CDR1 is MNHNS and CDR2 is SASEGT. The CDR3 reads CASSPGEAGAGYTF. The CDR3 DNA reads TGTGCCAGCAGTCCGGGGGAGGCGGGGGCCGGGTACACCTTC.

This sequence joins TRBV7-2 and TRBJ2-1; 11 nucleotides line up with TRBD2. Germline values: CDR1 SGHTA, CDR2 FQGNSA. With 3 bases clipped from V and 10 bases from J, the junction kept 11 bases outside the gene matches. The CDR3 has 16 amino acids. CDR3 bases: TGTGCCAGCAGCTTTGGTTTGGGGGTAGCGGGGGGGGAGCAGTTCTTC. Its translation is CASSFGLGVAGGEQFF.

This sequence joins TRBV7-9 and TRBJ2-3; TRBD2 might be the D (5 bases). CDR1 SEHNR and CDR2 FQNEAQ come from the germline V gene (reference sequence). The germline V and J ends were trimmed by 1 base and 6 bases, with 11 bases remaining between them. The CDR3 is 14 amino acids. CDR3 region: CASSLVLARDTQYF. CDR3 DNA: TGTGCCAGCAGCTTAGTTCTAGCCCGGGATACGCAGTATTTT.

J is TRBJ2-1 and V is TRBV7-3; 8 positions match TRBD2. From germline, CDR1 is SGHTA and CDR2 FQGTGA. The V and J ends lost 5 bases and 8 bases, in that order; junction bases with no gene match: 5. The CDR3 has 13 residues. The CDR3 sequence: CASSPWRGDEQFF. The CDR3 bases are TGTGCCAGCAGCCCTTGGCGGGGGGATGAGCAGTTCTTC.

The chain employs TRBV9 and TRBJ2-5; tentatively, D is TRBD1 (5 bases). Gene TRBJ2-7 matches the end of the DNA better, so the J call may be wrong. The length of the CDR3 is 13 residues. Per the germline V gene, CDR1 is SGDLS and CDR2 is YYNGEE. DNA for the CDR3: TGTGCCAGCTCAATATCCCCAGGGTACGAGCAGTACTTC. It codes for CASSISPGYEQYF.

The chain uses TRBV7-2 and TRBJ2-4; D is perhaps TRBD1 (5 bases). Germline CDR1 SGHTA, CDR2 FQGNSA. The CDR3 has 14 amino acids. Trimming took off 5 bases at V and 8 bases at J, with 16 bases between the two ends. The CDR3 here is CASSPGAREDIQYF. CDR3 bases: TGTGCCAGCAGCCCCGGCGCCAGGGAAGACATTCAGTACTTC.